The 22 T cell receptor beta chains below come from one sample, sequenced in a study of OX40 agonist ivuxolimab in advanced cancers. Assay: immunoSEQ multiplex PCR; the TCRdb copy retains only in-frame clones and omits some. Among some 51,000 clones listed, approximately 84% were seen once. The sequences come from CD4+ or CD8+ T cells sorted from blood, collected in a trial of the OX40 agonist ivuxolimab. These receptors all stem from an adult with an advanced solid tumor such as melanoma, head and neck, liver or kidney cancer.

Comments on this clone: The conserved final phenylalanine or tryptophan is absent from the CDR3, which likely points to a read error. The chain joins TRBV27 to TRBJ1-6; possible D gene TRBD1, 5 bases. The germline CDR1 and CDR2 sequences are MNHEY and SMNVEV (reference sequence). The germline V and J ends were trimmed by 4 bases and 3 bases, with 13 bases remaining between them. This CDR3 is built from 16 residues. The CDR3 coding sequence is TGTGCCAGCAGTTCCTCAGCGGGGGACTATAATTCACCCCTCCACCTT. As protein: CASSSSAGDYNSPLHL.

The chain has TRBV4-3 and TRBJ1-2; D uncertain. The CDR3 loop spans 14 amino acids. The V gene's germline CDR1 is LGHNA and CDR2 YSLEER. Trimming took off 3 bases at V and 3 bases at J, with 11 bases between the two ends. CDR3 coding DNA: TGCGCCAGCAGCCAGGGGTCGGAGCACTATGGCTACACCTTC. This codes for CASSQGSEHYGYTF.

The chain links TRBV28 to TRBJ1-5, with a possible D match to TRBD1 (5 bases). Trimming removed 1 base from V and 6 bases from J, with 13 bases in between. This CDR3 is 15 amino acids long. Germline V CDR1 and CDR2: MDHEN, SYDVKM. The CDR3 reads CASSLSLGGGQPQHF. CDR3 DNA: TGTGCCAGCAGTTTATCGCTGGGGGGGGGTCAGCCCCAGCATTTT.

This chain uses TRBV6-5 with TRBJ1-1; TRBD1 might be the D (6 bases). Trimming cost V 6 bases and J 3 bases, with 11 bases left between them. The CDR3 totals 13 residues. CDR1 and CDR2 from the germline V gene are MNHEY and SVGAGI. CDR3 amino acids: CASRRGGDTEAFF. DNA of the CDR3: TGTGCCAGCAGGAGGGGGGGAGACACTGAAGCTTTCTTT.

The CDR3 loop is CASAPTDFWNQPQHF. The CDR3 coding sequence is TGTGCCAGCGCACCGACGGATTTTTGGAATCAGCCCCAGCATTTT. This sequence joins TRBV6-5 and TRBJ1-5; D is undetermined. V dropped 8 bases and J dropped 4 bases, with 18 bases sitting between them. The germline V gene has CDR1 MNHEY and CDR2 SVGAGI. This CDR3 comprises 15 residues.

This clone was observed a handful of times. The V gene is TRBV6-6, the J gene TRBJ1-2; no definite D call. Trimming removed 8 bases at V and 2 bases at J, with 12 bases between. Looked up from germline, CDR1 is MNHNY and CDR2 is SVGAGI (reference sequence). The length of the CDR3 is 13 residues. CDR3 sequence reads: CASLRYNNYGYTF. In DNA form, the CDR3 reads TGTGCCAGCCTCCGTTACAACAACTATGGCTACACCTTC.

The V call is TRBV11-2, the J call TRBJ2-4; tentatively, D is TRBD2 (6 bases). Germline V gene lookup returns CDR1 SGHAT and CDR2 FQNNGV. V lost 1 base and J lost 7, with 17 bases in between. The CDR3 length is 16 residues. The CDR3 DNA is TGTGCCAGCAGCTTAGTAGGTGCCGACAGCGGGAACATTCAGTACTTC. The encoded protein is CASSLVGADSGNIQYF.

The CDR3 DNA reads TGTGCCAGCAGCCGACTAGTGGGGGGCAATGAGCAGTTCTTC. Protein: CASSRLVGGNEQFF. V and J are TRBV11-2 and TRBJ2-1; D is perhaps TRBD2 (6 bases). This CDR3 contains 14 residues. Trimming took 5 bases from V and 6 from J, leaving 14 bases between them. From germline, CDR1 is SGHAT and CDR2 FQNNGV.

The V and J genes are TRBV27 and TRBJ2-2, with D uncertain. Trimming cost V 8 bases and J 7 bases, with 14 bases left between them. Looked up from germline, CDR1 is MNHEY and CDR2 is SMNVEV (reference sequence). The CDR3 length is 13 residues. This CDR3 reads CASFPRLGGELFF. DNA of the CDR3: TGTGCCAGCTTTCCTCGATTGGGCGGGGAGCTGTTTTTT.

The V and J genes are TRBV6-5 and TRBJ2-5; the D gene is possibly TRBD1 (5 bases). The length of the CDR3 is 12 residues. CDR1 and CDR2 (germline): MNHEY, SVGAGI. Trimming took 6 bases from V and 4 from J, leaving 9 bases between them. CDR3: CASSSTAETQYF. Written as DNA, the CDR3 is TGTGCCAGCAGCTCGACAGCAGAGACCCAGTACTTC.

The J gene is TRBJ1-5, the V gene TRBV6-5; D not resolved. Germline-derived CDR1 and CDR2 are MNHEY and SVGAGI. The V and J ends lost 1 base and 11 bases respectively, with 18 bases between them. The CDR3 extends over 15 amino acids. CDR3 loop: CASSYYGVTSSAQHF. CDR3 DNA: TGTGCCAGCAGTTACTACGGGGTCACCTCTTCGGCCCAGCATTTT.

The chain links TRBV6-5 to TRBJ1-6; 8 bases are a match to TRBD1. There are 14 residues in the CDR3. V lost 2 bases, J lost 7 bases, and 1 base stayed unmatched. From germline, CDR1 is MNHEY and CDR2 SVGAGI. CDR3 DNA sequence: TGTGCCAGCAGTTACGACAGGGGAAATTCACCCCTCCACTTT. Protein sequence: CASSYDRGNSPLHF.

The V gene is TRBV2, the J gene TRBJ2-5, with D possibly matching TRBD2 (6 bases). V lost 7 bases and J 7 bases, leaving 28 bases between the germline ends. The germline V gene has CDR1 SNHLY and CDR2 FYNNEI. This CDR3 has 17 amino acids. CDR3 sequence: CASIHQDGTPGLGTQYF. CDR3 sequence (DNA): TGTGCCAGCATTCATCAGGACGGGACTCCCGGTTTGGGGACCCAGTACTTC.

This chain connects TRBV28 to TRBJ2-3; 10 bases line up with TRBD2. The CDR3 spans 16 residues. The germline CDR1 and CDR2 sequences are MDHEN and SYDVKM. Trimming at V came to 1 base and at J to 5 bases, leaving 6 bases not matched to a gene. Here the CDR3 DNA reads TGTGCCAGCAGTTTATATACTAGCGGGGATGGAGATACGCAGTATTTT. Amino acid sequence: CASSLYTSGDGDTQYF.

A single count supports this clone. The chain employs TRBV5-6 and TRBJ1-5; 7 nucleotides match TRBD1. The V and J ends lost 1 base and 6 bases, in that order; junction bases with no gene match: 7. The CDR3 covers 15 residues. The germline CDR1 and CDR2 sequences are SGHDT and YYEEEE. CDR3 nucleotide sequence: TGTGCCAGCAGCTTGAAAAACAGGGGCACTCAGCCCCAGCATTTT. Amino acids: CASSLKNRGTQPQHF.

The count of this clone is one. The V gene is TRBV6-5, the J gene TRBJ1-2, with 11 nucleotides matching TRBD1. Germline V gives CDR1 MNHEY, CDR2 SVGAGI. Germline trimming cut 8 bases from V and 7 bases from J; bases unmatched to any gene: 9. The CDR3 covers 14 residues. As DNA, the CDR3 is TGTGCCAGCGGAAGAGGACAGGGGGCGGTTGGCTACACCTTC. It translates to CASGRGQGAVGYTF.

The gene calls are TRBV6-6 and TRBJ1-1; no clear D. The CDR3 consists of 11 residues. V was shortened by 8 bases and J by 7 bases, with 11 bases between the two germline ends. Germline CDR1 MNHNY, CDR2 SVGAGI (reference sequence). Written as DNA, the CDR3 is TGTGCCAGCTCCCGGGAGATTGAAGCTTTCTTT. Its protein product is CASSREIEAFF.

This clone has a single count. The V and J genes are TRBV27 and TRBJ1-2; TRBD1 aligns across 7 bases. Germline loops: CDR1 MNHEY, CDR2 SMNVEV (reference sequence). V trimming: 0 bases; J trimming: 3 bases; junction bases outside the gene matches: 1. The CDR3 consists of 14 residues. The chain's CDR3 is CASSLSTGHYGYTF. CDR3 nucleotides: TGTGCCAGCAGTTTATCGACAGGGCACTATGGCTACACCTTC.

V usage is TRBV27 and J usage is TRBJ1-2, with 7 positions matching TRBD1. CDR1 and CDR2 (germline): MNHEY, SMNVEV (reference sequence). The length of the CDR3 is 15 residues. Trimming took 2 bases from V and 5 from J; bases not matched to a gene: 8. The CDR3 sequence: CASSLTPGGGYGYTF. CDR3 DNA sequence: TGTGCCAGCAGTTTAACTCCAGGGGGTGGTTATGGCTACACCTTC.

The chain links TRBV7-9 to TRBJ2-3, with D perhaps TRBD2 (5 bases). Germline CDR1 and CDR2: SEHNR and FQNEAQ (reference sequence). The V gene lost 0 bases and the J gene lost 2 bases, with 15 bases spanning the gap. This CDR3 has 17 residues. The CDR3 nucleotides are TGTGCCAGCAGCTTAGCGCGGTGGGGTCGGGACACAGATACGCAGTATTTT. Protein: CASSLARWGRDTDTQYF.

This chain joins TRBV5-8 and TRBJ2-5; the D gene is possibly TRBD2 (6 bases). Germline V gene data show CDR1 as SGHTS and CDR2 as YDEGEE. V lost 4 bases to trimming and J lost 3 bases, with 13 bases between them. This CDR3 has 14 residues. The CDR3 DNA reads TGTGCCAGCAGCCGAGGGTGGGGGGAAGAGACCCAGTACTTC. It is translated as CASSRGWGEETQYF.

V gene TRBV7-6 combines with J gene TRBJ2-2; 12 bases align to TRBD1. Unmatched junction bases numbered 9, after V lost 3 bases and J lost 7 bases. This CDR3 is 17 amino acids long. From germline, CDR1 is SGHVS and CDR2 FNYEAQ. The CDR3 region is CASSFYRDRGLGGELFF. For the CDR3, the DNA is TGTGCCAGCAGCTTTTACCGGGACAGGGGGCTAGGCGGGGAGCTGTTTTTT.